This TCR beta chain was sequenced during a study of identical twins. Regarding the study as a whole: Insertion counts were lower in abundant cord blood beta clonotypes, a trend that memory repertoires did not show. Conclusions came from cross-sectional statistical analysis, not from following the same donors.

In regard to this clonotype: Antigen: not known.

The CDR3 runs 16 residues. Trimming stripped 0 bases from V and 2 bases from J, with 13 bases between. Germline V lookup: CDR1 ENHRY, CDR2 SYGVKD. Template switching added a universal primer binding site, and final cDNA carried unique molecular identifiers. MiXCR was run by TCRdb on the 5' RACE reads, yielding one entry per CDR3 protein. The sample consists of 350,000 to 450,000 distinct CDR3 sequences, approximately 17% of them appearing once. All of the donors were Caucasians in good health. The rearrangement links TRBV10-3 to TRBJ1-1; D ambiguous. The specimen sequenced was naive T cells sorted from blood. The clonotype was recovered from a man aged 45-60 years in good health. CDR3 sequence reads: CAISESTVPSNTEAFF. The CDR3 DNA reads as TGTGCCATCAGTGAGTCTACTGTCCCCAGTAACACTGAAGCTTTCTTT.